This TCR beta chain appears in the sequencing data of a study of neurological immune-mediated disorders. General study points: Private repertoires in all groups were suggested, as expanded clones shared no CDR3 amino acid sequences across subjects. The level of TCR clonal expansion was highest in patients with HTLV-1-associated myelopathy and lowest in multiple sclerosis, where it fell below the level seen in healthy controls.

5'RACE generated cDNA with 10-nucleotide random UMIs. MiXCR, applied by TCRdb to the 5' RACE reads, yields one record per CDR3 protein. The sample carries approximately 50,000 distinct CDR3 sequences, 10% recorded once. The CDR3 is 11 residues long. The V end lost 3 bases, the J end lost 10 bases, and 7 bases lay between the germline ends. It was from 2 million PBMCs stored at -80 C that the unsorted libraries were obtained. The sample holds many counts of this clonotype. Its target is not known. This clonotype originated in a man between 65 and 85 years old with HTLV-1-associated myelopathy (HAM/TSP). The material sequenced was PBMCs. This rearrangement joins TRBV12-3 or TRBV12-4 to TRBJ2-1; D is unresolved. CDR3 amino acids: CASSLLGEQFF. CDR3 nucleotide sequence: TGTGCCAGCAGTTTGTTGGGGGAGCAGTTCTTC.